These T cell receptor beta chains were read from a single sample in a study of OX40 agonist ivuxolimab in advanced cancers. Generated by immunoSEQ multiplex PCR, the TCRdb table keeps only in-frame clones and is missing some. The profile shows about 36,000 clones, around 73% of them singletons. The sequenced sample was CD4+ or CD8+ T cells sorted from blood, obtained in a trial of the OX40 agonist ivuxolimab. These TCRs come from an adult with an advanced solid tumor such as melanoma, head and neck, liver or kidney cancer. Each CDR3 is given with its conserved first and last residue. Fields, in order: D gene, V gene, clone size, J gene, CDR3 protein, CDR3 DNA. A D gene is named only where the DNA matches it firmly. The size of a clone is reported for some rows only, either as once, few or many, or as a class for expanded clones.

.	TRBV4-2	.	TRBJ1-1	CASSQFVDTEAFF	TGTGCCAGCAGCCAATTCGTGGACACTGAAGCTTTCTTT
.	TRBV7-6	.	TRBJ2-5	CASSDRETQYF	TGTGCCAGCAGCGACAGGGAGACCCAGTACTTC
.	TRBV27	.	TRBJ2-5	CASSSGGQETQYF	TGTGCCAGCAGTTCTGGGGGCCAAGAGACCCAGTACTTC
.	TRBV2	few	TRBJ2-7	CASSGGPAYEQYF	TGTGCCAGCAGTGGGGGGCCTGCCTACGAGCAGTACTTC
.	TRBV11-1	.	TRBJ2-1	CASSEGGNEQFF	TGTGCCAGTTCAGAGGGGGGCAATGAGCAGTTCTTC
.	TRBV7-6	.	TRBJ2-6	CASSLVANPSSGANVLTF	TGTGCCAGCAGCTTAGTGGCGAATCCTAGCTCTGGGGCCAACGTCCTGACTTTC
.	TRBV6-5	.	TRBJ1-1	CASRIRGNTEAFF	TGTGCCAGCAGAATAAGGGGGAACACTGAAGCTTTCTTT
TRBD1	TRBV11-2	.	TRBJ2-7	CASSFGTVPYEQYF	TGTGCCAGCAGTTTCGGGACAGTCCCCTACGAGCAGTACTTC
.	TRBV27	once	TRBJ2-1	CASRQGGGLIYNEQFF	TGTGCCAGCCGTCAAGGGGGGGGACTAATCTACAATGAGCAGTTCTTC
TRBD2	TRBV4-3	.	TRBJ2-1	CASSQDIRGGPSNEQFF	TGCGCCAGCAGCCAAGATATCCGGGGGGGCCCCTCCAATGAGCAGTTCTTC
TRBD1	TRBV9	.	TRBJ2-2	CASNRGRDTGELFF	TGTGCCAGCAACAGGGGGCGCGACACCGGGGAGCTGTTTTTT
.	TRBV14	.	TRBJ2-1	CASSHEDQLKQFF	TGTGCCAGCAGCCACGAGGACCAGTTGAAGCAGTTCTTC
.	TRBV28	.	TRBJ2-3	CASRPRGTDTQYF	TGTGCCAGCAGACCCAGGGGAACAGATACGCAGTATTTT
TRBD2	TRBV2	once	TRBJ2-3	CASSDVGTSGETQYF	TGTGCCAGCAGTGATGTGGGGACTAGCGGGGAGACGCAGTATTTT
.	TRBV7-8	few	TRBJ1-1	CASSLRGGDTEAFF	TGTGCCAGCAGCTTAAGGGGGGGGGATACTGAAGCTTTCTTT
.	TRBV7-6	.	TRBJ2-5	CASSPQFLGETQYF	TGTGCCAGCAGCCCACAGTTCCTGGGGGAGACCCAGTACTTC
.	TRBV4-1	once	TRBJ2-3	CASSQGGWEVRDTQYF	TGCGCCAGCAGCCAAGGCGGGTGGGAGGTTCGAGATACGCAGTATTTT
.	TRBV19	.	TRBJ1-5	CASSIIPGQPQHF	TGTGCCAGTAGTATCATCCCCGGGCAGCCCCAGCATTTT
.	TRBV15	.	TRBJ1-3	CATSRDLAQPNTIYF	TGTGCCACCAGCAGAGATCTGGCCCAGCCGAACACCATATATTTT
.	TRBV9	.	TRBJ1-6	CASSVGTDLDPLHF	TGTGCCAGCAGCGTAGGCACCGACCTGGATCCCCTCCACTTT
.	TRBV2	.	TRBJ1-2	CASSEDRAGVYATSNYGYTF	TGTGCCAGCAGTGAAGACCGAGCCGGGGTATACGCAACCTCTAACTATGGCTACACCTTC
.	TRBV4-1	.	TRBJ1-5	CASSQDFPSNQPQHF	TGCGCCAGCAGCCAAGATTTCCCCAGCAATCAGCCCCAGCATTTT
TRBD2	TRBV10-1	.	TRBJ2-3	CASSEGTSGVTDTQYF	TGCGCCAGCAGTGAGGGGACTAGCGGGGTTACAGATACGCAGTATTTT
TRBD2	TRBV7-2	.	TRBJ2-3	CASSPPGLAGYTQYF	TGTGCCAGCAGCCCACCGGGACTAGCGGGGTATACGCAGTATTTT
.	TRBV21-1	few	TRBJ1-5	CASSKDVEPGGQGRYSNQPQHF	TGTGCCAGCAGCAAAGATGTCGAACCGGGGGGACAGGGGCGGTATAGCAATCAGCCCCAGCATTTT
TRBD2	TRBV4-1	.	TRBJ2-7	CASSQDGLAGVSEQYF	TGCGCCAGCAGCCAAGATGGACTAGCGGGAGTTAGCGAGCAGTACTTC
.	TRBV4-3	.	TRBJ1-2	CASSNIGGSYGYTF	TGCGCCAGCAGCAATATTGGAGGCAGCTATGGCTACACCTTC
.	TRBV2	once	TRBJ1-1	CASSESRAQANTEAFF	TGTGCCAGCAGTGAAAGTCGGGCACAGGCGAACACTGAAGCTTTCTTT
TRBD1	TRBV4-1	.	TRBJ2-5	CASSPRTGPYQETQYF	TGCGCCAGCAGCCCCCGGACAGGTCCGTACCAAGAGACCCAGTACTTC
.	TRBV6-6	.	TRBJ2-1	CASSYSGSNEQFF	TGTGCCAGCAGTTACTCGGGCAGCAATGAGCAGTTCTTC
.	TRBV5-1	.	TRBJ2-2	CASSLEPTGELFF	TGCGCCAGCAGCTTGGAACCCACCGGGGAGCTGTTTTTT
TRBD2	TRBV7-9	.	TRBJ2-7	CASSQQPSGSYEQYF	TGTGCCAGCAGCCAGCAACCTAGCGGCTCCTACGAGCAGTACTTC
.	TRBV4-3	.	TRBJ2-7	CASSQGRGAHEQYF	TGCGCCAGCAGCCAAGGCCGGGGAGCCCACGAGCAGTACTTC
.	TRBV27	.	TRBJ2-1	CASSFQGGLNEQFF	TGTGCCAGCAGTTTTCAGGGGGGCCTGAATGAGCAGTTCTTC
TRBD1	TRBV11-2	.	TRBJ2-7	CASSIGQGPYEQYF	TGTGCCAGCAGCATCGGACAGGGGCCCTACGAGCAGTACTTC
TRBD1	TRBV7-6	few	TRBJ1-1	CASSSGQGVTEAFF	TGTGCCAGCAGCTCCGGACAGGGCGTCACTGAAGCTTTCTTT
TRBD1	TRBV7-8	few	TRBJ2-7	CASSSTGGYSEQYF	TGTGCCAGCAGCTCGACAGGGGGCTATAGCGAGCAGTACTTC
.	TRBV21-1	.	TRBJ2-7	CASSRRQGSCFFEQYF	TGTGCCAGCAGTAGAAGACAGGGATCTTGTTTTTTCGAGCAGTACTTC
TRBD2	TRBV30	.	TRBJ2-1	CAWSILAGVKYNEQFF	TGTGCCTGGAGTATACTAGCGGGAGTGAAGTACAATGAGCAGTTCTTC
.	TRBV27	.	TRBJ1-3	CASGSSGNTIYF	TGTGCCAGCGGAAGCTCTGGAAACACCATATATTTT
.	TRBV5-1	.	TRBJ2-7	CASSPQGPSSLYEQYF	TGCGCCAGCAGCCCCCAAGGACCCTCGTCCCTCTACGAGCAGTACTTC
.	TRBV6-1	.	TRBJ1-4	CASSEIEKLFF	TGTGCCAGCAGTGAAATTGAAAAACTGTTTTTT
.	TRBV7-9	.	TRBJ2-1	CASSLTGNNEQFF	TGTGCCAGCAGCTTAACAGGAAACAATGAGCAGTTCTTC
.	TRBV9	.	TRBJ2-1	CASSLRGESSYNEQFF	TGTGCCAGCAGCTTAAGGGGGGAGAGCTCCTACAATGAGCAGTTCTTC
.	TRBV11-3	.	TRBJ2-1	CASSSRQTSYNEQFF	TGTGCCAGCAGCTCCCGACAGACCTCCTACAATGAGCAGTTCTTC
TRBD2	TRBV18	.	TRBJ2-5	CASSPSGKETQYF	TGTGCCAGCTCACCAAGCGGGAAAGAGACCCAGTACTTC
TRBD1	TRBV7-2	few	TRBJ1-1	CASSRRDRDMNTEAFF	TGTGCCAGCAGCCGCCGGGACAGGGATATGAACACTGAAGCTTTCTTT